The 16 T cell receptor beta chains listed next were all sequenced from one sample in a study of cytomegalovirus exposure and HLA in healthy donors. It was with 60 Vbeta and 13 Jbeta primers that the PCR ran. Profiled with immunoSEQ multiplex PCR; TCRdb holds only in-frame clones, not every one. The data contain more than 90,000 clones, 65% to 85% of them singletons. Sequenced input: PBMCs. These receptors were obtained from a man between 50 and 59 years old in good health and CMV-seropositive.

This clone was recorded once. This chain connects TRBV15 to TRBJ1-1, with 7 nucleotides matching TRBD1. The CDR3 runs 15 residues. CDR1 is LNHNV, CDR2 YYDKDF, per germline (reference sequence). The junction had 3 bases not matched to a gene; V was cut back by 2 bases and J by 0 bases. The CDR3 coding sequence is TGTGCCACCAGCAGAATACAGGGGATGAACACTGAAGCTTTCTTT. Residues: CATSRIQGMNTEAFF.

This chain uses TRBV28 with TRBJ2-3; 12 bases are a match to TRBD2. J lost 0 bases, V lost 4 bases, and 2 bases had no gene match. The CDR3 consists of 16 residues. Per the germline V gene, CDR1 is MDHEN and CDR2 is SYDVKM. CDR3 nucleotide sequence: TGTGCCAGCAGTTCCGGGACTAGCGGGAGCACAGATACGCAGTATTTT. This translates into CASSSGTSGSTDTQYF.

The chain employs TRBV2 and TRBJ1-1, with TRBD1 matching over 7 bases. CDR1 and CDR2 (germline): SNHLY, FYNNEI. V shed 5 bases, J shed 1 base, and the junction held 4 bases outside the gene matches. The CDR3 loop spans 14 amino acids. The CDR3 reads CASSSRDRNTEAFF. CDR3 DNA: TGTGCCAGCAGTTCTCGGGACAGGAACACTGAAGCTTTCTTT. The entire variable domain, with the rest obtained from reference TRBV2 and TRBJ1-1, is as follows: EPEVTQTPSHQVTQMGQEVILRCVPISNHLYFYWYRQILGQKVEFLVSFYNNEISEKSEIFDDQFSVERPDGSNFTLKIRSTKLEDSAMYFCASSSRDRNTEAFFGQGTRLTVV.

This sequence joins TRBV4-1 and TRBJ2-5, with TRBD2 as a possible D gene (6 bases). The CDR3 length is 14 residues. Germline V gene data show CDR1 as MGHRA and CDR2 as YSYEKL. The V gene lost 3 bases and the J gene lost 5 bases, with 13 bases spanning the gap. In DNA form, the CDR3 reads TGCGCCAGCAGCCATACAGGAGGGTCGGAGACCCAGTACTTC. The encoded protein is CASSHTGGSETQYF.

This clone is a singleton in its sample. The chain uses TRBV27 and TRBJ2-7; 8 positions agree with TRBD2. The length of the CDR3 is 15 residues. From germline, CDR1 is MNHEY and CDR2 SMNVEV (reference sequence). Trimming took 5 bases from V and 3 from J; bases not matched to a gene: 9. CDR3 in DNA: TGTGCCAGCAGTCCATCAGCGGGAGTAGACTACGAGCAGTACTTC. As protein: CASSPSAGVDYEQYF.

CDR3 sequence reads: CASSDEARGPYEQYF. In DNA, the CDR3 is TGTGCCAGCAGTGACGAGGCCAGGGGGCCCTACGAGCAGTACTTC. This chain connects TRBV6-4 to TRBJ2-7, with 8 nucleotides matching TRBD1. V dropped 2 bases and J dropped 2; count of bases not matched to a gene: 5. Germline V gives CDR1 MRHNA, CDR2 SNTAGT. CDR3 size: 15 residues.

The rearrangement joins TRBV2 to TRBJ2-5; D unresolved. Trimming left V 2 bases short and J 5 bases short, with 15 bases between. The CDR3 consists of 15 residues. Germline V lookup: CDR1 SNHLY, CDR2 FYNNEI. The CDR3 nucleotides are TGTGCCAGCAGTGAACAGGTTACCGCCTGGGAGACCCAGTACTTC. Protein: CASSEQVTAWETQYF.

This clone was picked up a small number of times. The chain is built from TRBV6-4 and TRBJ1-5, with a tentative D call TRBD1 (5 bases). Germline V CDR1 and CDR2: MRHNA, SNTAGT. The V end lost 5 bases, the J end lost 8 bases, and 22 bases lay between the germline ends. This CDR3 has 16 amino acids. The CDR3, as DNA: TGTGCCAGCAGTCTGAATAGGGGTTCGGGGGGTAAGCCCCAGCATTTT. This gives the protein CASSLNRGSGGKPQHF.

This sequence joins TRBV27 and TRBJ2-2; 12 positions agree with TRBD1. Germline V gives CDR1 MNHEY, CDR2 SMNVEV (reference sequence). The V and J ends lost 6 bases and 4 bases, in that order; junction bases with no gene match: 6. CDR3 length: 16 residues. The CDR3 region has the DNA TGTGCCAGCAGCTCCGGGACAGGGGGCCTCACCGGGGAGCTGTTTTTT. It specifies CASSSGTGGLTGELFF.

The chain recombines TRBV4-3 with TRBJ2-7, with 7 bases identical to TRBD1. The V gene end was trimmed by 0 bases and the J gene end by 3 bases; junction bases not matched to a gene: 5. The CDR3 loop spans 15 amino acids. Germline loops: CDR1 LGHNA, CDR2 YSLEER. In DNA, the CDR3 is TGCGCCAGCAGCCAAGATGGACAGGAAGTCTACGAGCAGTACTTC. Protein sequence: CASSQDGQEVYEQYF.

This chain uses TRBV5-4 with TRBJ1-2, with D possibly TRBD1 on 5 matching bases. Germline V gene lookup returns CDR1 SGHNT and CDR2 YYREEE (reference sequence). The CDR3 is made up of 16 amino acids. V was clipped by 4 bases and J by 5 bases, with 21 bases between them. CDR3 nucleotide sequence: TGTGCCAGCAGCCCCACGGGGGTGAGGGGTTCGTATGGCTACACCTTC. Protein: CASSPTGVRGSYGYTF.

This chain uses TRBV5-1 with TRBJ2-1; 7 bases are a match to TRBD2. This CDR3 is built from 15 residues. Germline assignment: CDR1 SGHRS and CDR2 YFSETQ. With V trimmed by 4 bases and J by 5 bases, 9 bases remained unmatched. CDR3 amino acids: CASSGGRGSHNEQFF. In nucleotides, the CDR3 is TGCGCCAGCAGCGGGGGTCGCGGGAGCCACAATGAGCAGTTCTTC.

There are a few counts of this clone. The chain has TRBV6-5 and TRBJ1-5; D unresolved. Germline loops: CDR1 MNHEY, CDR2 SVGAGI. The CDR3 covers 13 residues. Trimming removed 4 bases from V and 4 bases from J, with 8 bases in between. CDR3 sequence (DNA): TGTGCCAGCAGTTCTTCCCTAAATCAGCCCCAGCATTTT. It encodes CASSSSLNQPQHF.

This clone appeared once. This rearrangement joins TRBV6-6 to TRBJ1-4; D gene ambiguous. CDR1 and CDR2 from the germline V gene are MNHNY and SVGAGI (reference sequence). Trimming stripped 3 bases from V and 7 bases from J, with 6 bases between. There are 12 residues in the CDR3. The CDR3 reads CASSYRSEKLFF. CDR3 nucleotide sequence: TGTGCCAGCAGTTATAGGAGTGAAAAACTGTTTTTT.

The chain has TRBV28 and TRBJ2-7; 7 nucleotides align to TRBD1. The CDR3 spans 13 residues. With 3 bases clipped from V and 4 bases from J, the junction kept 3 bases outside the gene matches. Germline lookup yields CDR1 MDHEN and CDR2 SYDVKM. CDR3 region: CASSFLQGYEQYF. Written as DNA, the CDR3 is TGTGCCAGCAGTTTTCTACAGGGGTACGAGCAGTACTTC.

Here the CDR3 reads CASSIRAGAYNEQFF. The CDR3 coding sequence is TGCGCCAGCAGCATCCGAGCGGGGGCTTACAATGAGCAGTTCTTC. The J gene is TRBJ2-1, the V gene TRBV5-1, with TRBD2 identical over 8 bases. This CDR3 comprises 15 residues. Germline CDR1 and CDR2: SGHRS and YFSETQ. Losses at the gene ends were 4 bases for V and 4 bases for J; bases not matched to a gene: 7.